The 23 T cell receptor beta chains in this list originate from one sample, sequenced in a study of PD-1 blockade in mismatch repair-deficient tumors. Some clones are missing from TCRdb's copy, which holds only in-frame ones; the method was immunoSEQ multiplex PCR. Among roughly 15,000 clones listed, 80% to 85% were seen once. Sequenced here: PBMCs, sampled 4 weeks after starting pembrolizumab. Source of these receptors: an adult with mismatch repair-deficient cancer.

This clone was detected only a few times. J is TRBJ2-7 and V is TRBV6-4; 8 nucleotides line up with TRBD2. Germline V gene lookup returns CDR1 MRHNA and CDR2 SNTAGT. The V and J ends lost 4 bases and 2 bases, in that order; junction bases with no gene match: 10. This CDR3 spans 16 amino acids. The CDR3 DNA reads as TGTGCCAGCAGTGCCCCCGCGGCGGGAGGCACCTACGAGCAGTACTTC. Its protein product is CASSAPAAGGTYEQYF.

This clone was observed a single time. The V gene is TRBV28, the J gene TRBJ1-5; TRBD1 matches at 7 bases. V was clipped by 2 bases and J by 5 bases; unmatched bases: 6. The CDR3 consists of 15 residues. From germline, CDR1 is MDHEN and CDR2 SYDVKM. The CDR3 protein is CASSLLAGGDQPQHF. CDR3 nucleotide sequence: TGTGCCAGCAGTTTACTGGCAGGGGGAGATCAGCCCCAGCATTTT. The full variable domain, its missing parts supplied by reference TRBV28 and TRBJ1-5, is DVKVTQSSRYLVKRTGEKVFLECVQDMDHENMFWYRQDPGLGLRLIYFSYDVKMKEKGDIPEGYSVSREKKERFSLILESASTNQTSMYLCASSLLAGGDQPQHFGDGTRLSIL.

This clone was seen once. The rearrangement joins TRBV28 to TRBJ1-2, with 8 bases aligning to TRBD1. CDR1 and CDR2 from the germline V gene are MDHEN and SYDVKM. The CDR3 contains 13 residues. Trimming removed 6 bases from V and 8 bases from J; junction bases left unmatched: 8. CDR3 DNA sequence: TGTGCCAGCAGCAAAACAGGGGGATCCGGCTACACCTTC. Its translation: CASSKTGGSGYTF.

V gene TRBV6-5 combines with J gene TRBJ2-7; TRBD1 matches at 9 bases. The junction had 10 bases not matched to a gene; V was cut back by 6 bases and J by 7 bases. Germline-derived CDR1 and CDR2 are MNHEY and SVGAGI. The CDR3 contains 14 residues. The CDR3 reads CASSQGQGFLEQYF. The CDR3, as DNA: TGTGCCAGCAGCCAGGGACAGGGATTTTTAGAGCAGTACTTC.

The rearrangement joins TRBV7-9 to TRBJ2-5; 14 bases map to TRBD2. CDR1 and CDR2 (germline): SEHNR, FQNEAQ (reference sequence). The ends lost 5 bases at V and 4 bases at J; junction bases unmatched: 6. This CDR3 has 16 amino acids. The CDR3 nucleotides are TGTGCCAGCAGCCCCCGACTAGCGGGAGGGCTAGAGACCCAGTACTTC. This gives the protein CASSPRLAGGLETQYF.

This chain links TRBV7-5 with TRBJ1-1; the D call TRBD1 from the table was never checked on the DNA. TRBV7-5 corresponds to a pseudogene. This CDR3 is 16 amino acids long. CDR3 DNA: TGTGTCAGAAGCCCTCAGGGGCAGGGCCGAGGGACTGAAGCTTTCTTT. As protein: CVRSPQGQGRGTEAFF.

This sequence joins TRBV5-1 and TRBJ2-2, with a tentative D call TRBD2 (5 bases). This CDR3 has 15 amino acids. Germline V gene data show CDR1 as SGHRS and CDR2 as YFSETQ. Trimming stripped 4 bases from V and 0 bases from J, with 10 bases between. The CDR3 coding sequence is TGCGCCAGCAGCGCGGACTCCGCGAACACCGGGGAGCTGTTTTTT. Translation: CASSADSANTGELFF. Filled out from reference TRBV5-1 and TRBJ2-2, the complete variable domain reads KAGVTQTPRYLIKTRGQQVTLSCSPISGHRSVSWYQQTPGQGLQFLFEYFSETQRNKGNFPGRFSGRQFSNSRSEMNVSTLELGDSALYLCASSADSANTGELFFGEGSRLTVL.

On this clone: A read error may produce the germline difference seen at one junction end. The chain links TRBV28 to TRBJ2-1; no reliable D call. The germline V gene encodes CDR1 MDHEN and CDR2 SYDVKM. The CDR3 is 12 amino acids. The CDR3 DNA reads as TGTGTCAGCAGTTATCTACCCAATGAGCAGTTCTTC. Amino acids: CVSSYLPNEQFF.

V usage is TRBV11-2 and J usage is TRBJ1-5; 8 bases are shared with TRBD1. There are 14 residues in the CDR3. Germline CDR1 SGHAT, CDR2 FQNNGV. V lost 1 base, J lost 7 bases, and 3 bases stayed unmatched. The CDR3 region has the DNA TGTGCCAGCAGCTTAGGACAGGGGTGGCAGCCCCAGCATTTT. Translation gives CASSLGQGWQPQHF.

The rearrangement links TRBV5-1 to TRBJ2-3; D is undetermined. There are 13 residues in the CDR3. Trimming pared 4 bases from V and 4 bases from J, leaving 10 bases between. Looked up from germline, CDR1 is SGHRS and CDR2 is YFSETQ. The CDR3: CASSPPGPDTQYF. CDR3 coding DNA: TGCGCCAGCAGCCCTCCGGGTCCAGATACGCAGTATTTT.

The chain employs TRBV28 and TRBJ2-7, with 8 positions matching TRBD2. The CDR3 is 15 residues long. The V segment lost 2 bases and the J segment 2 bases; nucleotides outside the gene matches: 5. Germline CDR1 is MDHEN and CDR2 is SYDVKM. The CDR3 region is CASSLTGRATYEQYF. CDR3 sequence (DNA): TGTGCCAGCAGTTTAACCGGGAGGGCCACCTACGAGCAGTACTTC. The full variable domain, rest sourced from reference TRBV28 and TRBJ2-7, is DVKVTQSSRYLVKRTGEKVFLECVQDMDHENMFWYRQDPGLGLRLIYFSYDVKMKEKGDIPEGYSVSREKKERFSLILESASTNQTSMYLCASSLTGRATYEQYFGPGTRLTVT.

The chain employs TRBV28 and TRBJ2-5, with D maybe TRBD2 (5 bases). The J call may not be correct, given that the DNA end is closer to TRBJ2-7. The CDR3 has 15 residues. CDR1 MDHEN and CDR2 SYDVKM come from the germline V gene. Written as DNA, the CDR3 is TGTGCCAGCAGTTTCCCCTTAGGGAGCTCCTACGAGCAGTACTTC. Translating it yields CASSFPLGSSYEQYF.

This clone was seen a single time. The chain carries TRBV14 and TRBJ1-2; TRBD1 aligns across 7 bases. In germline, CDR1 is SGHDN, CDR2 FVKESK. The CDR3 length is 13 residues. After removal of 3 bases from V and 7 bases from J, the junction contained 5 bases not matched to a gene. CDR3 residues: CASSQGRQGGYTF. CDR3 in DNA: TGTGCCAGCAGCCAGGGTAGACAGGGTGGCTACACCTTC.

V gene TRBV19 combines with J gene TRBJ1-1, with D perhaps matching TRBD1 (6 bases). V gave up 11 bases and J gave up 0 bases, with 16 bases separating them. Germline CDR1 is LNHDA and CDR2 is SQIVND (reference sequence). The CDR3 covers 14 residues. The CDR3 sequence: CASYTGGLNTEAFF. In nucleotides, the CDR3 is TGTGCCTCATACACCGGGGGGCTGAACACTGAAGCTTTCTTT.

This sequence joins TRBV28 and TRBJ2-2; D is possibly TRBD2 (6 bases). Trimming removed 6 bases at V and 4 bases at J, with 12 bases between. Germline V gives CDR1 MDHEN, CDR2 SYDVKM. The CDR3 length is 14 residues. The CDR3 bases are TGTGCCAGCAGGCTTGGGGGGTCCACCGGGGAGCTGTTTTTT. This sequence encodes CASRLGGSTGELFF.

This sequence joins TRBV19 and TRBJ2-7; 7 nucleotides agree with TRBD1. CDR1 and CDR2 (germline): LNHDA, SQIVND (reference sequence). The CDR3 runs 16 residues. The J segment lost 1 base and the V segment lost 3 bases, leaving 9 bases of the junction unmatched. This CDR3 reads CASSIEFTGASYEQYF. The CDR3 coding sequence is TGTGCCAGTAGTATTGAATTCACAGGGGCGTCCTACGAGCAGTACTTC.

This rearrangement joins TRBV2 to TRBJ1-4, with 7 bases lining up with TRBD1. J lost 7 bases, V lost 1 base, and 6 bases had no gene match. This CDR3 spans 15 amino acids. Looked up from germline, CDR1 is SNHLY and CDR2 is FYNNEI. As DNA, the CDR3 is TGTGCCAGCAGTGAAGGGGACAGTTGGGGTGAAAAACTGTTTTTT. Its translation: CASSEGDSWGEKLFF. Looking up the rest from reference TRBV2 and TRBJ1-4 gives the full variable domain: EPEVTQTPSHQVTQMGQEVILRCVPISNHLYFYWYRQILGQKVEFLVSFYNNEISEKSEIFDDQFSVERPDGSNFTLKIRSTKLEDSAMYFCASSEGDSWGEKLFFGSGTQLSVL.

The rearrangement uses TRBV19 and TRBJ1-2, with 11 bases matching TRBD1. The CDR3 is made up of 13 amino acids. Germline V gives CDR1 LNHDA, CDR2 SQIVND (reference sequence). J was trimmed by 6 bases and V by 4 bases; bases with no gene match: 1. The CDR3 bases are TGTGCCAGTAGTACGGACAGGGGGCATGGCTACACCTTC. Protein sequence: CASSTDRGHGYTF. Combining the CDR3 with reference TRBV19 and TRBJ1-2 gives the whole variable domain DGGITQSPKYLFRKEGQNVTLSCEQNLNHDAMYWYRQDPGQGLRLIYYSQIVNDFQKGDIAEGYSVSREKKESFPLTVTSAQKNPTAFYLCASSTDRGHGYTFGSGTRLTVV.

This chain uses TRBV19 with TRBJ1-1; 8 nucleotides match TRBD1. Germline loops: CDR1 LNHDA, CDR2 SQIVND (reference sequence). J was trimmed by 5 bases and V by 7 bases; bases with no gene match: 12. The CDR3 has 15 residues. The CDR3 loop is CASTTLDREWTEAFF. DNA of the CDR3: TGTGCCAGTACCACGTTGGACAGGGAATGGACTGAAGCTTTCTTT.

This clone was seen just once. This chain connects TRBV2 to TRBJ2-7; D is unresolved. Trimming took off 6 bases at V and 2 bases at J, with 8 bases between the two ends. The CDR3 totals 12 residues. Looked up from germline, CDR1 is SNHLY and CDR2 is FYNNEI. CDR3 amino acids: CASRLIPYEQYF. The DNA of the CDR3 is TGTGCCAGCAGACTCATACCCTACGAGCAGTACTTC.

The rearrangement links TRBV10-1 to TRBJ1-1, with a weak D call TRBD1 (5 bases). The ends were cut back, 4 bases at V and 10 bases at J, with 13 bases in the middle. The CDR3 sequence is 12 residues long. Germline values: CDR1 WNHNN, CDR2 SYGVQD (reference sequence). The CDR3 spells CASSAAGPGAFF. CDR3 bases: TGCGCCAGCAGTGCGGCGGGGCCTGGAGCTTTCTTT.

This rearrangement joins TRBV29-1 to TRBJ2-7; TRBD2 matches at 11 bases. The CDR3 is made up of 15 amino acids. Germline-derived CDR1 and CDR2 are SQVTM and ANQGSEA. V was pared by 5 bases and J by 0 bases, with 6 bases of the junction left unmatched. The chain's CDR3 is CSVRLAGTSSYEQYF. DNA for the CDR3: TGCAGCGTTAGACTAGCGGGAACTTCCTCCTACGAGCAGTACTTC.

V is TRBV27 and J is TRBJ2-3, with D uncertain. Germline CDR1 MNHEY, CDR2 SMNVEV (reference sequence). V lost 5 bases to trimming and J lost 0 bases, with 9 bases between them. This CDR3 comprises 14 residues. Written as DNA, the CDR3 is TGTGCCAGCAGTATCGGCGGTAGCACAGATACGCAGTATTTT. Protein: CASSIGGSTDTQYF.